These 22 T cell receptor beta chains originate from one sample sequenced in a study of cytomegalovirus exposure and HLA in healthy donors. Primers: 60 Vbeta forward and 13 Jbeta reverse. This table comes from immunoSEQ multiplex PCR, and its TCRdb copy is limited to in-frame clones, with some not included. The sample records approximately 200,000 clones, approximately 83% being singletons. The sequenced sample was PBMCs. The receptors shown here come from a boy aged 2 to 9 in good health and CMV-seronegative.

The V gene is TRBV25-1, the J gene TRBJ1-6; 11 bases are shared with TRBD1. After removal of 4 bases from V and 10 bases from J, the junction contained 6 bases not matched to a gene. CDR1 is MGHDK, CDR2 SYGVNS, per germline. The CDR3 is made up of 15 amino acids. The CDR3 loop reads CASSATDRGHSPLHF. CDR3 DNA: TGTGCCAGCAGTGCGACGGACAGGGGGCACTCACCCCTCCACTTT.

The CDR3 DNA follows: TGTGCCAGCAGGTCGGGAGGGGAAAAAAATGGCTACACCTTC. This sequence encodes CASRSGGEKNGYTF. This chain joins TRBV7-9 and TRBJ1-2, with D maybe TRBD1 (5 bases). The CDR3 length is 14 residues. V lost 6 bases, J lost 6 bases, and 17 bases lay in between. Germline lookup yields CDR1 SEHNR and CDR2 FQNEAQ (reference sequence).

Comment on this clone: Other DNA sequences in the same sample also yield this CDR3. The chain has TRBV7-2 and TRBJ1-2; 10 positions agree with TRBD1. The length of the CDR3 is 15 residues. Trimming at V came to 2 bases and at J to 3 bases, leaving 3 bases not matched to a gene. CDR1 SGHTA and CDR2 FQGNSA come from the germline V gene. This CDR3 is CASSLRTGGDYGYTF. In DNA form, the CDR3 reads TGTGCCAGCAGCTTAAGGACAGGGGGGGACTATGGCTACACCTTC. The full variable domain, completed using reference TRBV7-2 and TRBJ1-2, is GAGVSQSPSNKVTEKGKDVELRCDPISGHTALYWYRQSLGQGLEFLIYFQGNSAPDKSGLPSDRFSAERTGGSVSTLTIQRTQQEDSAVYLCASSLRTGGDYGYTFGSGTRLTVV.

This sequence joins TRBV4-2 and TRBJ1-1; D is possibly TRBD1 (5 bases). This CDR3 has 16 amino acids. Between the trimmed V and J ends, which lost 4 bases and 1 base, there was a span of 16 bases. Per the germline V gene, CDR1 is LGHNA and CDR2 is YNFKEQ. The CDR3 DNA sequence: TGTGCCAGCAGCCCCTACGGGGGGGAACGGAACACTGAAGCTTTCTTT. Translating gives CASSPYGGERNTEAFF.

J is TRBJ2-7 and V is TRBV30; 12 positions agree with TRBD2. Trimming removed 2 bases from V and 9 bases from J; junction bases left unmatched: 5. The germline gives CDR1 GTSNPN, CDR2 SVGIG (reference sequence). This CDR3 comprises 13 residues. CDR3 region: CAWSPSGGVGQYF. In DNA form, the CDR3 reads TGTGCCTGGAGTCCTAGCGGGGGGGTTGGGCAGTACTTC.

This clone was seen a handful of times. The rearrangement joins TRBV7-2 to TRBJ2-6, with 7 bases matching TRBD2. After removal of 0 bases from V and 2 bases from J, the junction contained 4 bases not matched to a gene. Germline loops: CDR1 SGHTA, CDR2 FQGNSA. This CDR3 region has 17 residues. CDR3 sequence: CASSLASGTAGANVLTF. CDR3 in DNA: TGTGCCAGCAGCTTAGCGAGCGGGACGGCTGGGGCCAACGTCCTGACTTTC.

The V gene is TRBV4-2, the J gene TRBJ1-2; 8 bases match TRBD1. Trimming took 4 bases from V and 4 from J; bases not matched to a gene: 8. The CDR3 runs 15 residues. Germline CDR1 LGHNA, CDR2 YNFKEQ. The CDR3 DNA reads TGTGCCAGCAGCCTAGGACAGGGAAATGCCTATGGCTACACCTTC. This codes for CASSLGQGNAYGYTF.

This clone has just one count. V is TRBV9 and J is TRBJ2-4, with a possible D match to TRBD2 (5 bases). CDR1 is SGDLS and CDR2 is YYNGEE in the germline V gene. The CDR3 covers 14 residues. Trimming cost V 2 bases and J 9 bases, with 15 bases left between them. DNA for the CDR3: TGTGCCAGCAGCGTGGAGGCGAAGGGTAGCATTCAGTACTTC. Translating it yields CASSVEAKGSIQYF.

The chain joins TRBV19 to TRBJ2-7; D possibly corresponds to TRBD2 (5 bases). This CDR3 is built from 17 residues. Trimming took off 5 bases at V and 2 bases at J, with 22 bases between the two ends. CDR1 LNHDA and CDR2 SQIVND come from the germline V gene (reference sequence). CDR3: CASSPRQGGAYAYEQYF. The CDR3 DNA reads as TGTGCCAGTAGTCCCCGTCAAGGAGGAGCATACGCCTACGAGCAGTACTTC.

The chain recombines TRBV9 with TRBJ2-1; TRBD2 matches at 7 bases. Germline trimming cut 4 bases from V and 9 bases from J; bases unmatched to any gene: 10. This CDR3 region has 14 residues. Germline V CDR1 and CDR2: SGDLS, YYNGEE. This chain's CDR3 is CASSPRTSLSEQFF. Written as DNA, the CDR3 is TGTGCCAGCAGCCCGCGGACTAGTTTGAGTGAGCAGTTCTTC.

V and J are TRBV2 and TRBJ2-7; possibly TRBD2 for D (6 bases). V shed 3 bases and J shed 4 bases, with 16 bases lying between them. Germline-derived CDR1 and CDR2 are SNHLY and FYNNEI. CDR3 length: 15 amino acids. CDR3 in amino acids: CASSDWRVWGYEQYF. The CDR3 coding sequence is TGTGCCAGCAGTGATTGGAGGGTGTGGGGTTACGAGCAGTACTTC.

This sequence joins TRBV7-2 and TRBJ2-7; 10 bases map to TRBD2. CDR1 and CDR2 (germline): SGHTA, FQGNSA. This CDR3 contains 17 residues. Trimming took 5 bases from V and 2 from J; bases not matched to a gene: 12. The CDR3 nucleotides read TGTGCCAGCAGCCCCACTTCAGCGGGGGGGATCACCTACGAGCAGTACTTC. The encoded protein is CASSPTSAGGITYEQYF.

The J gene is TRBJ1-5, the V gene TRBV4-3; no clear D. This CDR3 region has 16 residues. CDR1 and CDR2 from the germline V gene are LGHNA and YSLEER. Trimming took 0 bases from V and 0 from J, leaving 9 bases between them. DNA for the CDR3: TGCGCCAGCAGCCAAGATGTTGTTCGTAGCAATCAGCCCCAGCATTTT. Protein sequence: CASSQDVVRSNQPQHF.

The chain has TRBV5-6 and TRBJ1-2, with TRBD1 matching over 7 bases. Germline V gene lookup returns CDR1 SGHDT and CDR2 YYEEEE. Trimming cost V 5 bases and J 4 bases; bases outside gene matches: 11. The CDR3 spans 15 residues. CDR3 region: CASSPGPGGTYGYTF. CDR3 sequence (DNA): TGTGCCAGCAGTCCAGGTCCAGGGGGGACCTATGGCTACACCTTC.

This clone was seen a handful of times. The chain joins TRBV7-2 to TRBJ2-7, with 7 positions matching TRBD1. V trimming: 4 bases; J trimming: 3 bases; junction bases outside the gene matches: 6. There are 14 residues in the CDR3. Germline V gene sequence: CDR1 SGHTA, CDR2 FQGNSA. CDR3 sequence: CASSSGQPFYEQYF. CDR3 bases: TGTGCCAGCAGCTCGGGACAGCCCTTCTACGAGCAGTACTTC.

The chain is built from TRBV7-8 and TRBJ2-1, with D perhaps TRBD2 (5 bases). In germline, CDR1 is SGHVS, CDR2 FQNEAQ. The CDR3 contains 19 residues. V was clipped by 0 bases and J by 0 bases, with 18 bases between them. Written as DNA, the CDR3 is TGTGCCAGCAGCTTAGCTTCTAGCCCCAAAACGATCTCCTACAATGAGCAGTTCTTC. It translates to CASSLASSPKTISYNEQFF.

This clone was counted between two and nine times. This sequence joins TRBV19 and TRBJ1-5; TRBD1 matches 7 bases. From germline, CDR1 is LNHDA and CDR2 SQIVND (reference sequence). The V and J ends lost 3 bases and 0 bases, in that order; junction bases with no gene match: 11. This CDR3 region has 18 residues. CDR3 in amino acids: CASSIPPRTGYSNQPQHF. The CDR3 DNA reads TGTGCCAGTAGTATTCCCCCCAGGACAGGCTATAGCAATCAGCCCCAGCATTTT.

The V call is TRBV6-6, the J call TRBJ1-2; 7 bases line up with TRBD1. The germline CDR1 and CDR2 sequences are MNHNY and SVGAGI (reference sequence). The ends lost 5 bases at V and 4 bases at J; junction bases unmatched: 13. CDR3 length equals 16 residues. The CDR3, as DNA: TGTGCCAGCAGTATCCGGGACAGAAAACTCGGCTATGGCTACACCTTC. This codes for CASSIRDRKLGYGYTF.

The V and J genes are TRBV7-3 and TRBJ1-6, with 10 bases identical to TRBD1. The CDR3 totals 14 residues. The V segment lost 3 bases and the J segment 9 bases; nucleotides outside the gene matches: 2. Germline CDR1 is SGHTA and CDR2 is FQGTGA. The CDR3 bases are TGTGCCAGCAGCTTTGGGACAGGGGTTTCACCCCTCCACTTT. It is translated as CASSFGTGVSPLHF.

The chain joins TRBV15 to TRBJ2-1; 8 bases agree with TRBD2. V lost 5 bases and J lost 6; bases outside the gene matches: 9. Germline V gene sequence: CDR1 LNHNV, CDR2 YYDKDF (reference sequence). CDR3 size: 15 residues. The CDR3 spells CATSASPGGANEQFF. DNA of the CDR3: TGTGCCACCAGCGCGTCCCCCGGGGGGGCCAATGAGCAGTTCTTC.

Comments on this clone: Its ends do not fully match the called genes, so a read error is possible. The chain combines TRBV7-2 with TRBJ2-3, with TRBD2 matching over 10 bases. CDR3 length: 16 residues. CDR1 is SGHTA and CDR2 is FQGNSA in the germline V gene. The CDR3: CASSLADVAGGHTQYF. As DNA, the CDR3 is TGTGCCAGCAGCCTAGCCGACGTAGCGGGGGGCCATACGCAGTATTTT.

The CDR3 nucleotides read TGTGCCAGCAGTGGACAGGGATTTGGTGGAAACACCATATATTTT. Its translation: CASSGQGFGGNTIYF. The chain recombines TRBV25-1 with TRBJ1-3; the match to TRBD1 covers 7 bases. Trimming took 4 bases from V and 3 from J; bases not matched to a gene: 6. Germline V CDR1 and CDR2: MGHDK, SYGVNS. This CDR3 contains 15 residues.